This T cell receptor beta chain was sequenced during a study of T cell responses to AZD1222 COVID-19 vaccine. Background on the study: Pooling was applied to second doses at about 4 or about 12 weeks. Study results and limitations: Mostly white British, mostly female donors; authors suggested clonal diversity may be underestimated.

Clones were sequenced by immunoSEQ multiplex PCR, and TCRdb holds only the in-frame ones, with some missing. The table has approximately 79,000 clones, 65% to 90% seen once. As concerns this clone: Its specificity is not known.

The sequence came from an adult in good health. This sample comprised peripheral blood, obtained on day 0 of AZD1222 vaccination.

CDR3 loop: CASSLSGRGTGELFF. CDR3 bases: TGTGCCAGCAGCTTAAGCGGGAGAGGTACCGGGGAGCTGTTTTTT. The V gene is TRBV7-3, the J gene TRBJ2-2; 7 positions agree with TRBD2. The CDR3 consists of 15 residues. Germline V CDR1 and CDR2: SGHTA, FQGTGA. Losses at the gene ends were 1 base for V and 5 bases for J; bases not matched to a gene: 4.